This T cell receptor beta chain stems from a study of CD8 T cells in ankylosing spondylitis. TCRdb redid the calling of the 5' RACE reads with MiXCR, one entry per CDR3 protein. This sample has 150,000 to 200,000 distinct CDR3 sequences, with 13% found just once. Germline V gene data show CDR1 as MNHNY and CDR2 as SVGAGI (reference sequence). The J segment lost 4 bases and the V segment lost 4 bases, leaving 2 bases of the junction unmatched. This CDR3 spans 13 amino acids. This clonotype was seen at least ten times. Specimen: blood, either unsorted or a sorted T cell fraction (not recorded which). The receptor was isolated from a female donor with ankylosing spondylitis or in good health (not recorded which). V and J are TRBV6-6 and TRBJ1-1; 8 nucleotides line up with TRBD1. CDR3 in DNA: TGTGCCAGCAGTTTCACAGGGGGCACTGAAGCTTTCTTT. Translating it yields CASSFTGGTEAFF.